This T cell receptor beta chain was sequenced during a study of T-cell reconstitution after alpha-beta-depleted transplantation in children. During its preparation, the TCRbeta library received unique molecular identifiers. TCRdb reprocessed the PCR reads via MiXCR and lists one record per CDR3 protein. This table holds some 350,000 distinct CDR3 sequences, around a tenth found once. This clonotype came up many times. Sequences were derived from PBMCs from the stem cell graft donor, sampled from the stem cell graft. The sequence was obtained from a human donor who donated a stem cell graft to a child with acute lymphoblastic leukemia.

The DNA for the CDR3 is TGCGCCAGCAGTGGTGCAGGGGTAGATACGCAGTATTTT. This gives the protein CASSGAGVDTQYF. This chain uses TRBV5-1 with TRBJ2-3, with D possibly matching TRBD1 (6 bases). Trimming cost V 5 bases and J 5 bases, with 12 bases left between them. The CDR3 loop spans 13 amino acids. In germline, CDR1 is SGHRS, CDR2 YFSETQ.